The sequence of this T cell receptor (beta chain) was determined in a study of blood T cells in healthy people across ages. Study information: The template switching approach captured approximately one barcoded beta molecule for every two T cells. Study conclusions and caveats: Diversity figures based on one million T cells were deemed too low. Higher diversity, along with more naive CD4+ cells, distinguished long-lived donors from aged donors. A roughly linear fall in TCR beta diversity per million T cells was seen with increasing age.

For this clonotype: Its target is not known.

The use of a sample-barcoded 5' primer and a J-beta primer mix characterized a second PCR of 7 to 11 cycles. TCRdb fed the 5' RACE reads into MiXCR, producing one record per CDR3 protein. Among 1.5 million to 2 million distinct CDR3 sequences listed, 49% were seen once. The trim removed 5 bases at V and 0 bases at J, leaving 13 bases unmatched. CDR3 length: 20 residues. Germline CDR1 is SEHNR and CDR2 is FQNEAQ (reference sequence). This rearrangement joins TRBV7-9 to TRBJ2-3, with TRBD2 identical over 14 bases. The receptor was isolated from a woman aged 40 to 50 in good health. Sequenced sample: blood. CDR3 nucleotide sequence: TGTGCCAGCAGCCCACCGATGGGGACTAGCGGGGGATATAGCACAGATACGCAGTATTTT. Protein product: CASSPPMGTSGGYSTDTQYF.